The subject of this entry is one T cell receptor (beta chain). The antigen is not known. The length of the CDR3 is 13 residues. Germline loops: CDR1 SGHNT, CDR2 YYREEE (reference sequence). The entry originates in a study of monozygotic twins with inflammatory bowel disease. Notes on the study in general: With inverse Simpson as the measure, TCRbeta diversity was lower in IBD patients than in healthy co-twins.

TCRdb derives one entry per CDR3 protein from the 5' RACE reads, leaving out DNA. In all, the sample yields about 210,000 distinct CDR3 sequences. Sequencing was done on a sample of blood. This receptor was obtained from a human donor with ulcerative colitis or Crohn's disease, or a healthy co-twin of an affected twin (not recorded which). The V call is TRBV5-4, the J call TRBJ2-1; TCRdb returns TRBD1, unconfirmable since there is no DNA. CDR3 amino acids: CASSPNRDNEQFF.